This T cell receptor beta chain was identified during a study of vaccination and CD4 T cells after COVID-19 (dated by TCRdb to the early 2020s). Regarding the research as a whole: In the convalescent cohort there were six males and four females, among whom were two Hispanic individuals, seven Caucasians, two Asians and one multiracial person. The spike-specific CD4+ TCR repertoire was compared before and after mRNA vaccination in approximately ten COVID-19 convalescent patients and a few infection-naive healthy vaccine recipients. Control cultures used a CEFX viral epitope pool as positive control, an HIV-1 Nef peptide pool as negative control, or no peptide. Participants received two doses of either the Pfizer-BioNTech BNT162b2 vaccine (n=8) or the Moderna mRNA-1273 vaccine (n=2). Post-vaccine blood samples were collected a median of approximately 72 days after the second vaccine dose, ranging from roughly 12 to 250 days. At the TCR clonotype level, an earlier paper using these donors assessed memory CD4+ T cell crossreactivity between SARS-CoV-2 and common cold coronavirus spike proteins. For stimulating the cultures, overlapping spike peptide pools were used, derived from SARS-CoV-2 as well as from the common cold coronaviruses HCoV-NL63, HCoV-OC43 and HCoV-229E. Post-COVID blood samples from convalescent patients were collected a median of approximately 93 days after diagnosis, with a range of 35 to 161 days.

Study-wide findings and limitations: Among the post-vaccine SARS-CoV-2-reactive clones in convalescent patients, a median approximately 90% showed up only after vaccination, which suggests vaccine-specific priming. The study included relatively few convalescent patients and did not analyze early timepoints after natural infection. Nearly all vaccine-specific clones in convalescent patients (304 of 307) were mono-reactive for SARS-CoV-2 spike rather than cross-reactive with common cold coronaviruses. The median number of SARS-CoV-2-reactive clonotypes rose from fewer than 25 after infection to a few dozen after vaccination, but the change was not significant.

This clonotype has more than one count but fewer than ten. Its antigen is still unknown. The sample holds no much larger clone one base away, and base qualities are not on file. The CDR3 numbers 14 residues from cysteine through phenylalanine. The entry retains the CDR3 DNA only, 42 bases that are in frame from base 1. The junction carries 13 bases between V and J, which are trimmed by 2 bases and 3 bases respectively. The germline V gene (reference sequence) provides CDR1 GTSNPN and CDR2 SVGIG. The library came from PCR. DNA from cultured CD4+ T cells was subjected to TCR sequencing with the Oncomine TCR Beta short-read assay at the Johns Hopkins FTIC core. Genomic DNA was extracted from the cultured CD4+ T cells with the QIAamp micro DNA kit. Oncomine TCR Beta libraries from cultured CD4+ T cells were pooled using unique dual indexes and sequenced on an Illumina iSeq 100. Concerning the study's data processing: Non-productive sequences were filtered out, and CDR3s that did not start with C, did not end with F or W, or were shorter than 7 amino acids were discarded. The MANAFEST web application was used to identify antigen-specific clonotypes by comparing peptide-stimulated wells against reference wells and other culture wells. For a clone to be called positive, the clone needed an FDR below 0.05, an odds ratio above 5, and a productive frequency above 0.1% in at least two of three replicate wells. Clonotypes that were significantly expanded in both SARS-CoV-2 spike wells and at least one common cold coronavirus spike condition were defined as cross-reactive. Using R version 3.6.1, CDR3 homology was evaluated through Levenshtein distances (stringdist) along with unrooted phylogenetic trees (ape). TCRdb reprocessed the public reads (quality trimming at Q25 with fastp, clone calling with MiXCR) and kept in-frame beta chains. Merged by CDR3 protein, the rows form single entries marked with the most common genes and DNA. TCRdb's processing, not the authors' own work, is the source of the V and J calls. The sample data list about 10,000 distinct CDR3 sequences, and just under 35% of these were observed just once. 15% of the sample lies in the top ten.

This specimen's treatment or condition label, per the study, means: roughly 11-day PBMC culture with coronavirus spike peptide pools or control peptides (ViraFEST assay). CD4+ T cells from unexposed donors were collected before the COVID-19 pandemic (2011-2018). The ViraFEST assay, used in the study, expanded antigen-specific T cells with peptide pools and then identified the expanded clonotypes through TCR sequencing. PBMCs were cultured at around 2 million per well in IMDM supplemented with roughly 5% human AB serum and around 9.5 IU/ml IL-2, with about 9 ug/ml peptide pools added. On days 3 and 7, half of the culture medium was replaced with fresh IL-2-containing medium. CD4+ T cells were isolated after roughly eleven days of culture through negative selection using the EasySep CD4+ T cell isolation kit. As far as cell numbers permitted, CD4+ T cells from unexposed donors were tested for reactivity against SARS-CoV-2 S and N as well as four spike pools from common cold coronaviruses. Ficoll-Paque Plus gradient centrifugation was used to isolate PBMCs from whole blood, and the isolated PBMCs were then either used fresh or cryopreserved at -140C. Triplicate wells were generally used for each culture condition. Leukapheresis product for the unexposed donors was purchased commercially.

The chain couples TRBV30 to TRBJ1-2, with the identity of the D gene unclear. The TCR was taken from a human donor in good health. Sequences were obtained from CD4+ T cells from blood, cultured in vitro. Here the CDR3 is given as CAWSLTQIYYGYTF. Here is the DNA: TGTGCCTGGAGTCTAACACAGATTTACTATGGCTACACCTTC.